The rows below give T cell receptor beta chains drawn from one sample of a study of cytotoxic CD8 clonotypes in ibrutinib-treated CLL. The method was immunoSEQ multiplex PCR; TCRdb's version includes in-frame clones alone and lacks a portion of them. The sample has some 140,000 clones, under 95% seen once. The specimen was PBMCs, collected after 12 months of ibrutinib treatment. Receptors were obtained from a human donor with chronic lymphocytic leukemia. CDR3s include the opening cysteine and the closing phenylalanine or tryptophan. A D gene is named only where the DNA matches it firmly. A clone size is listed for some rows: how often the clone was seen (once, few, many), or a class if it is expanded.

j_gene	d_gene	v_gene	abundance	CDR3nt	CDR3aa
TRBJ2-5	TRBD2	TRBV5-3	.	TGTGCCAGAAGCTCGGGAGGGCCACAAGAGACCCAGTACTTC	CARSSGGPQETQYF
TRBJ2-3	.	TRBV23-1	.	TGCGCCAGCAGTCGTGGGCCTAGCACAGATACGCAGTATTTT	CASSRGPSTDTQYF
TRBJ2-2	.	TRBV7-4	.	TGTGCCAGCCCATGGGGTGGGGAGCTGTTTTTT	CASPWGGELFF
TRBJ2-7	.	TRBV11-2	.	TGTGCCAGCAGCCTGGACAGTTACGAGCAGTACTTC	CASSLDSYEQYF
TRBJ2-3	.	TRBV6-4	few	TGTGCCAGCAGGGGCCTTGGGACAGATACGCAGTATTTT	CASRGLGTDTQYF
TRBJ1-2	TRBD1	TRBV19	.	TGTGCCACGGGACAGGGGGTCTTAATCTATGGCTACACCTTC	CATGQGVLIYGYTF
TRBJ1-1	TRBD1	TRBV30	once	TGTGCCTGGGGACAGGGGAACACTGAAGCTTTCTTT	CAWGQGNTEAFF
TRBJ2-7	.	TRBV27	.	TGTGCCAGCAGTTTCTCTAGCTCCTACGAGCAGTACTTC	CASSFSSSYEQYF
TRBJ2-7	TRBD2	TRBV6-6	.	TGTGCCAGCATCGGACTAGCGGGAGGGCGATACGACGAGCAGTACTTC	CASIGLAGGRYDEQYF
TRBJ2-1	.	TRBV19	.	TGTGCCAGTAGTATAGATTGGACCCCGAACGCCTACAATGAGCAGTTCTTC	CASSIDWTPNAYNEQFF
TRBJ2-2	TRBD2	TRBV19	.	TGTGCCAGCCAAGAGGCTAGCGGGAGAGTGACCGGGGAGCTGTTTTTT	CASQEASGRVTGELFF
TRBJ2-7	.	TRBV18	.	TGTGCCAGCTCACCATTCACGCCTAGCGACTCCTACGAGCAGTACTTC	CASSPFTPSDSYEQYF
TRBJ2-5	TRBD1	TRBV5-1	.	TGCGCCAGCAGCATCGGACAGGGCCTGTCCCTAGAGACCCAGTACTTC	CASSIGQGLSLETQYF
TRBJ1-1	.	TRBV20-1	few	TGCAGTGCTAGAGTATACACTGAAGCTTTCTTT	CSARVYTEAFF
TRBJ2-1	.	TRBV6-5	.	TGTGCCAGCAGTGCGGGGAGTAATGAGCAGTTCTTC	CASSAGSNEQFF
TRBJ2-7	.	TRBV6-5	.	TGTGCCAGCAGTTCGCCTCAGGGAAACTACGAGCAGTACTTC	CASSSPQGNYEQYF
TRBJ2-7	.	TRBV19	.	TGTGCCAGTAGTCCGGGACCTGGGTTGTTGGAGCAGTACTTC	CASSPGPGLLEQYF
TRBJ2-7	TRBD2	TRBV5-1	once	TGCGCCAGCAGCTTGGCTCCTAGCGGCCCCTACGAGCAGTACTTC	CASSLAPSGPYEQYF
TRBJ2-1	.	TRBV11-3	.	TGTGCCAGCAGCTTCCGAGGGCAGTCTGAGCAGTTCTTC	CASSFRGQSEQFF